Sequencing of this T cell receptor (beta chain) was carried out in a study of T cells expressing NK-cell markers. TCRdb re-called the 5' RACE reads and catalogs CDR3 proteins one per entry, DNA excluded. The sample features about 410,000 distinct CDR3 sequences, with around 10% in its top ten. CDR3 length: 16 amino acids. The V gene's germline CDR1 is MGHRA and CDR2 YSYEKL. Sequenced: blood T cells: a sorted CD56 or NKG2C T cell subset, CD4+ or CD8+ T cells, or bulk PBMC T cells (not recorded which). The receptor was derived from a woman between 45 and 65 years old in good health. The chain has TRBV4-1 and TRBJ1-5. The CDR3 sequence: CASSQLGGVGNQPQHF.